The 20 T cell receptor beta chains below come from one sample, sequenced in a study of cytomegalovirus exposure and HLA in healthy donors. Assay: immunoSEQ multiplex PCR; the TCRdb copy retains only in-frame clones and omits some. The sample contains roughly 95,000 clones, 85% of which appear only once. The specimen was PBMCs. The receptors were gathered from a man aged 18 to 30 in good health and CMV-seropositive.

The V gene is TRBV28, the J gene TRBJ2-1; 11 bases agree with TRBD2. The CDR3 loop spans 15 amino acids. After removal of 3 bases from V and 6 bases from J, the junction contained 4 bases not matched to a gene. CDR1 MDHEN and CDR2 SYDVKM come from the germline V gene. The chain's CDR3 is CASSFASGGSNEQFF. The DNA for the CDR3 is TGTGCCAGCAGTTTCGCTAGCGGGGGGTCCAATGAGCAGTTCTTC.

This chain links TRBV2 with TRBJ1-4; TRBD1 is a possible D gene (5 bases). The CDR3 runs 14 residues. V lost 6 bases, J lost 10 bases, and 18 bases lay in between. Germline V gives CDR1 SNHLY, CDR2 FYNNEI. In nucleotides, the CDR3 is TGTGCCAGCAGCTTCGTTGGGGCCGTCAGAAAACTGTTTTTT. Its protein is CASSFVGAVRKLFF.

The rearrangement joins TRBV6-6 to TRBJ2-7; 7 nucleotides align to TRBD1. The germline gives CDR1 MNHNY, CDR2 SVGAGI (reference sequence). This CDR3 is 15 amino acids long. The junction had 8 bases not matched to a gene; V was cut back by 0 bases and J by 6 bases. CDR3 loop: CASSYSGQYSFEQYF. CDR3 sequence (DNA): TGTGCCAGCAGTTACTCGGGACAGTATTCGTTCGAGCAGTACTTC.

The table lists this clone with a count of one. This chain links TRBV29-1 with TRBJ2-3; 9 nucleotides line up with TRBD2. The J segment lost 4 bases and the V segment lost 3 bases, leaving 8 bases of the junction unmatched. The CDR3 runs 15 residues. In germline, CDR1 is SQVTM, CDR2 ANQGSEA. The CDR3 loop is CSVEISGSKADTQYF. As DNA, the CDR3 is TGCAGCGTTGAGATTAGCGGGAGTAAAGCAGATACGCAGTATTTT.

V is TRBV6-6 and J is TRBJ2-7, with 7 positions matching TRBD2. CDR3 size: 14 residues. V shed 0 bases, J shed 3 bases, and the junction held 2 bases outside the gene matches. CDR1 and CDR2 (germline): MNHNY, SVGAGI (reference sequence). The CDR3 region has the DNA TGTGCCAGCAGTTACTCCCCGGGGGGCTACGAGCAGTACGTC. Its translation is CASSYSPGGYEQYV.

The chain uses TRBV19 and TRBJ2-6; D gene uncertain. There are 14 residues in the CDR3. CDR1 is LNHDA, CDR2 SQIVND, per germline (reference sequence). The germline V and J ends were trimmed by 4 bases and 2 bases, with 6 bases remaining between them. CDR3 loop: CASSTSPGANVLTF. CDR3 bases: TGTGCCAGTAGTACGAGTCCTGGGGCCAACGTCCTGACTTTC.

The chain recombines TRBV7-9 with TRBJ2-1, with D perhaps TRBD2 (6 bases). V was cut by 5 bases and J by 5 bases, with 13 bases left in between. There are 14 residues in the CDR3. Germline lookup yields CDR1 SEHNR and CDR2 FQNEAQ (reference sequence). The CDR3 sequence is CASSPLGGNNEQFF. In nucleotides, the CDR3 is TGTGCCAGCAGCCCCCTGGGGGGTAACAATGAGCAGTTCTTC.

The chain uses TRBV27 and TRBJ2-7, with D maybe TRBD2 (7 bases). This CDR3 contains 17 residues. The germline V gene has CDR1 MNHEY and CDR2 SMNVEV (reference sequence). Trimming removed 1 base from V and 2 bases from J, with 18 bases in between. CDR3 nucleotides: TGTGCCAGCAGTTTATACGCGAGGGGGGGCTGGACCTACGAGCAGTACTTC. Protein: CASSLYARGGWTYEQYF.

This clone is a singleton in its sample. This chain joins TRBV11-2 and TRBJ2-5; D may be TRBD2 (6 bases). The germline V gene has CDR1 SGHAT and CDR2 FQNNGV. The CDR3 is made up of 14 amino acids. Trimming left V 1 base short and J 2 bases short, with 8 bases between. CDR3: CASSLVGGQETQYF. The CDR3 nucleotides are TGTGCCAGCAGCTTAGTTGGGGGGCAAGAGACCCAGTACTTC.

The J gene is TRBJ2-4, the V gene TRBV19; 11 bases map to TRBD1. The germline CDR1 and CDR2 sequences are LNHDA and SQIVND (reference sequence). J gave up 8 bases and V 5 bases, and 8 bases lay outside the gene matches. The CDR3 is made up of 15 amino acids. CDR3 amino acids: CASSAYGTGGHIQYF. CDR3 nucleotide sequence: TGTGCCAGTAGTGCATACGGGACAGGGGGTCACATTCAGTACTTC.

The chain has TRBV5-1 and TRBJ2-7; TRBD2 aligns across 8 bases. With V trimmed by 0 bases and J by 5 bases, 7 bases remained unmatched. Germline V gene lookup returns CDR1 SGHRS and CDR2 YFSETQ. This CDR3 region has 15 residues. In nucleotides, the CDR3 is TGCGCCAGCAGCTTGGCCGGTAGCGGGACCCACGAGCAGTACTTC. Translated, it gives CASSLAGSGTHEQYF.

The chain has TRBV11-2 and TRBJ1-2, with D possibly TRBD1 on 5 matching bases. The CDR3 has 15 amino acids. V lost 5 bases, J lost 1 base, and 14 bases lay in between. Germline CDR1 SGHAT, CDR2 FQNNGV. CDR3 coding DNA: TGTGCCAGCAGCCACATGACAGTGAATAACTATGGCTACACCTTC. Translation gives CASSHMTVNNYGYTF.

The V gene is TRBV5-8, the J gene TRBJ2-1, with 7 bases that match TRBD2. This CDR3 is built from 14 residues. The V gene end was trimmed by 3 bases and the J gene end by 15 bases; junction bases not matched to a gene: 15. Germline CDR1 is SGHTS and CDR2 is YDEGEE. CDR3 nucleotides: TGTGCCAGCAGCTCCCCGGGGAGGGCCCCTCGGCGGTTCTTC. The encoded protein is CASSSPGRAPRRFF.

The chain combines TRBV5-4 with TRBJ2-5; 11 bases map to TRBD1. This CDR3 comprises 16 residues. Losses at the gene ends were 0 bases for V and 4 bases for J; bases not matched to a gene: 5. Germline V gives CDR1 SGHNT, CDR2 YYREEE (reference sequence). The CDR3 coding sequence is TGTGCCAGCAGCTTGGCCCCCGGGACAGGGGGAGAGACCCAGTACTTC. It specifies CASSLAPGTGGETQYF.

CDR3 in DNA: TGCGCCAGCAGCTTGGCCAAAGGGACAGGGGACAACACAGATACGCAGTATTTT. It specifies CASSLAKGTGDNTDTQYF. The chain is built from TRBV5-1 and TRBJ2-3; the match to TRBD1 covers 10 bases. The ends lost 0 bases at V and 2 bases at J; junction bases unmatched: 9. The length of the CDR3 is 18 residues. Germline assignment: CDR1 SGHRS and CDR2 YFSETQ. Combining the CDR3 with reference TRBV5-1 and TRBJ2-3 gives the whole variable domain KAGVTQTPRYLIKTRGQQVTLSCSPISGHRSVSWYQQTPGQGLQFLFEYFSETQRNKGNFPGRFSGRQFSNSRSEMNVSTLELGDSALYLCASSLAKGTGDNTDTQYFGPGTRLTVL.

The chain uses TRBV5-4 and TRBJ2-3, with 14 bases identical to TRBD2. V lost 0 bases, J lost 1 base, and 4 bases stayed unmatched. The CDR3 runs 18 residues. The germline V gene has CDR1 SGHNT and CDR2 YYREEE (reference sequence). Here the CDR3 reads CASSLGTSGRLGTDTQYF. The CDR3 coding sequence is TGTGCCAGCAGCTTGGGGACTAGCGGGAGGCTCGGCACAGATACGCAGTATTTT.

The genes are TRBV12-5 and TRBJ1-1; 8 bases line up with TRBD1. Germline CDR1 LGHNT, CDR2 FRNRAP. This CDR3 has 12 amino acids. V lost 1 base, J lost 11 bases, and 3 bases stayed unmatched. Here the CDR3 reads CASGLGQGRAFF. CDR3 coding DNA: TGTGCTAGTGGTTTGGGACAGGGGAGGGCTTTCTTT.

The chain couples TRBV14 to TRBJ1-5; 7 nucleotides match TRBD1. V trimming: 6 bases; J trimming: 5 bases; junction bases outside the gene matches: 7. CDR1 SGHDN and CDR2 FVKESK come from the germline V gene. The CDR3 loop spans 14 amino acids. CDR3 bases: TGTGCCAGCAGTTTGACAGGGTCGGATCAGCCCCAGCATTTT. Translating gives CASSLTGSDQPQHF.

The sample holds a few counts of this clone. The rearrangement uses TRBV2 and TRBJ1-2; D not resolved. This CDR3 has 13 residues. Trimming pared 6 bases from V and 4 bases from J, leaving 12 bases between. The germline gives CDR1 SNHLY, CDR2 FYNNEI. The CDR3 nucleotides are TGTGCCAGCAGGGATGGGAGCCTCTATGGCTACACCTTC. Translation gives CASRDGSLYGYTF.

The chain has TRBV2 and TRBJ1-2; TRBD1 matches 9 bases. J was trimmed by 6 bases and V by 6 bases; bases with no gene match: 5. The germline CDR1 and CDR2 sequences are SNHLY and FYNNEI. CDR3 length: 13 amino acids. CDR3: CASRGTGSDGYTF. The CDR3 DNA sequence: TGTGCCAGCAGAGGGACAGGGTCTGATGGCTACACCTTC.